Listed below are T cell receptor beta chains from one sample, sequenced in a study of OX40 agonist ivuxolimab in advanced cancers. Measured with immunoSEQ multiplex PCR; TCRdb has only the in-frame clones, and not every one. The sample lists about 46,000 clones, about 91% occurring once. The sequences come from CD4+ or CD8+ T cells sorted from blood, collected in a trial of the OX40 agonist ivuxolimab. The receptors were gathered from an adult with an advanced solid tumor such as melanoma, head and neck, liver or kidney cancer. CDR3s include the opening cysteine and the closing phenylalanine or tryptophan. D genes are given only for firm matches. The listing skips clone size in some rows; elsewhere it reads once, few, many or a size class.

J gene,clone size,V gene,D gene,CDR3 length,CDR3 DNA,CDR3 protein
TRBJ2-1,.,TRBV27,TRBD1,14,TGTGCCAGCAGTTCCGGGACAGGGTACAATGAGCAGTTCTTC,CASSSGTGYNEQFF
TRBJ1-5,.,TRBV19,TRBD1,17,TGTGCCAGTAGTACAACCCGGGACAGGGCCCGCAATCAGCCCCAGCATTTT,CASSTTRDRARNQPQHF
TRBJ1-2,.,TRBV5-5,.,14,TGTGCCAGCAGCTTGAATTTGGGGTGGTACGGCTACACCTTC,CASSLNLGWYGYTF
TRBJ2-1,.,TRBV29-1,.,15,TGCAGCGTTGAATATCGGGGATTCCTAAGGAATGAGCAGTTCTTC,CSVEYRGFLRNEQFF
TRBJ2-6,.,TRBV29-1,.,16,TGCAGCGTTTTTTGGGCAGGGAGCTCTGGGGCCAACGTCCTGACTTTC,CSVFWAGSSGANVLTF
TRBJ2-7,.,TRBV28,.,14,TGTGCCAGCAGTTTTCGGCAGGGCCTCTACGAGCAGTACTTC,CASSFRQGLYEQYF
TRBJ2-1,once,TRBV6-5,.,14,TGTGCCAGCAGTTACCAGACGTCAGGCAATGAGCAGTTCTTC,CASSYQTSGNEQFF
TRBJ2-1,.,TRBV29-1,.,13,TGCAGCGTTGATTCAACTTCCTACAATGAGCAGTTCTTC,CSVDSTSYNEQFF
TRBJ2-5,.,TRBV9,.,14,TGTGCCAGCAGCGCAACAGGCAGATGGGAGACCCAGTACTTC,CASSATGRWETQYF
TRBJ1-1,.,TRBV5-4,.,15,TGTGCCAGCAGCTTGGGACAGGTGGGGAACACTGAAGCTTTCTTT,CASSLGQVGNTEAFF
TRBJ1-2,once,TRBV6-4,TRBD1,16,TGTGCCAGCAGTTATACGACAGGGGGCTTTAACTATGGCTACACCTTC,CASSYTTGGFNYGYTF
TRBJ2-1,.,TRBV21-1,.,14,TGTGCCAGCAGCAAGTCTTGGCAGTACAATGAGCAGTTCTTC,CASSKSWQYNEQFF
TRBJ2-1,.,TRBV5-4,TRBD1,15,TGTGCCAGCAGCCTGGTTGCACAGGGGGCCAATGAGCAGTTCTTC,CASSLVAQGANEQFF